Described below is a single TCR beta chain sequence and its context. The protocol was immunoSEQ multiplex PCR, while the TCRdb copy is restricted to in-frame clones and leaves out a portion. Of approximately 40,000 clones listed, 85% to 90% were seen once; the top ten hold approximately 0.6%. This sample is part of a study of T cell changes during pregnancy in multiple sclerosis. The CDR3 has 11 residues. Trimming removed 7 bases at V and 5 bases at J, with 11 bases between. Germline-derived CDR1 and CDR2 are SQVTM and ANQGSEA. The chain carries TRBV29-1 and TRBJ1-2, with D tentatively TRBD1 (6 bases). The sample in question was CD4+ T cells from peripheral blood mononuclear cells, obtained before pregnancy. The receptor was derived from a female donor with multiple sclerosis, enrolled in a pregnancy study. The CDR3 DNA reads TGCAGCGCCGGACAGATGTATGGCTACACCTTC. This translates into CSAGQMYGYTF.